This T cell receptor beta chain originates from a study of blood T cells in healthy people across ages. General study findings and limits: Unknown donor CMV status possibly confounded expanded clonotype changes.

Through a sample-barcoded 5' primer and a J-beta primer mix, a second PCR was run for roughly 6 to 12 cycles. TCRdb analysed the 5' RACE reads with MiXCR anew, one entry per CDR3 protein. The table records about 1,500,000 distinct CDR3 sequences, 40% to 50% of them present only once. Details on this clonotype: Its matching antigen is unknown.

The sample taken for sequencing was blood. The source is a woman younger than 30 in good health.

The CDR3 DNA is TGTGCCAGCAGCCCAGCGGGACTAGCAGTTGAGCAGTTCTTC. Amino acid sequence: CASSPAGLAVEQFF. This chain joins TRBV7-7 and TRBJ2-1; 9 bases map to TRBD2. The CDR3 totals 14 residues. Trimming took 5 bases from V and 9 from J; bases not matched to a gene: 8. Germline V lookup: CDR1 SSHAT, CDR2 FNYEAQ (reference sequence).